Below, one T cell receptor (beta chain) is given with its context. What it recognizes is unknown. Second-dose recipients at about 4 or about 12 weeks were treated as one pooled group. The sample belongs to a study of T cell responses to AZD1222 COVID-19 vaccine. Overall study results and limits: Baseline antibody screening turned up just six seropositive AZD1222 recipients. CD4 TCRs covered the whole spike, strongest at regions 160-218 and 743-854. The donor group comprised mostly white British people and more females; the analysis possibly underestimated clonal diversity.

Germline V gives CDR1 MDHEN, CDR2 SYDVKM. CDR3 size: 15 residues. With 5 bases clipped from V and 1 base from J, the junction kept 5 bases outside the gene matches. Clones were read by immunoSEQ multiplex PCR, and TCRdb kept only the in-frame ones, dropping some. The profile shows about 94,000 clones, about 85% of them singletons. The V call is TRBV28, the J call TRBJ2-3, with TRBD1 matching over 8 bases. This TCR was sampled from an adult who received the AZD1222 COVID-19 vaccine. The sample here was peripheral blood, taken 28 days after the second AZD1222 dose. The CDR3 bases are TGTGCCAGCAGTCCCCCGGGACAGGGCACAGATACGCAGTATTTT. Protein: CASSPPGQGTDTQYF.